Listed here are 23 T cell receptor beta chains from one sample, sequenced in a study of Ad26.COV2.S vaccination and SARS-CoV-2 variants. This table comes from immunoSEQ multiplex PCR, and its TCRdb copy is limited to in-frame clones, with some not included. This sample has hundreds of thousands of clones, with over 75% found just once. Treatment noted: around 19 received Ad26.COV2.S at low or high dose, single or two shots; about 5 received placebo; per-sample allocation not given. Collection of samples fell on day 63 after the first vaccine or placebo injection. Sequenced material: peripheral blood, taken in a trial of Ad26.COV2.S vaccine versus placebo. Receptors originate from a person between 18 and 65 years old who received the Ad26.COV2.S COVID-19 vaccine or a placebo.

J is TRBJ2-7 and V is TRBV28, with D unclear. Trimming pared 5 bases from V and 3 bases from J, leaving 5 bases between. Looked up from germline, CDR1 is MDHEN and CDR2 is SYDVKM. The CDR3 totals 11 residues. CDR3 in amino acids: CASSILYEQYF. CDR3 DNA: TGTGCCAGCAGTATACTCTACGAGCAGTACTTC.

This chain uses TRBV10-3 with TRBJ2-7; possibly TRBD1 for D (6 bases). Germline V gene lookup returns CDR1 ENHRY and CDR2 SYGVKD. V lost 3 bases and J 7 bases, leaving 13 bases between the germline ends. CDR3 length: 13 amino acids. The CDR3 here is CAISDRGRGEQYF. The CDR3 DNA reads TGTGCCATCAGTGACAGGGGAAGGGGGGAGCAGTACTTC.

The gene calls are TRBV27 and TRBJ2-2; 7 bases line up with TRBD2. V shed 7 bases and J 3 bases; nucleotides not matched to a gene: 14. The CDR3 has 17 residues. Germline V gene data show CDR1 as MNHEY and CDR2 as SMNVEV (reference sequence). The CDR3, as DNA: TGTGCCAGCACCTCCGGGGTGTCTAGCGGATACACCGGGGAGCTGTTTTTT. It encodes CASTSGVSSGYTGELFF.

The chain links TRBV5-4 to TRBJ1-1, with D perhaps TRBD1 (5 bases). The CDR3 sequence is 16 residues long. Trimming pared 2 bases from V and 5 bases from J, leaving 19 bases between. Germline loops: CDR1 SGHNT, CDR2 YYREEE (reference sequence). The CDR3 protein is CASSFPGDRARTEAFF. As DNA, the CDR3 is TGTGCCAGCAGCTTCCCCGGGGACCGGGCTAGAACTGAAGCTTTCTTT.

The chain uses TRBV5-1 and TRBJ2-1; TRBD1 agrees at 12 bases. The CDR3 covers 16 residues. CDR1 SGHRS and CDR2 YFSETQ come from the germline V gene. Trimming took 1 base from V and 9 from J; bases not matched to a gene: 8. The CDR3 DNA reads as TGCGCCAGCAGCTTGAGTCCGGGACAGGGGGCAAGTGAGCAGTTCTTC. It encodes CASSLSPGQGASEQFF.

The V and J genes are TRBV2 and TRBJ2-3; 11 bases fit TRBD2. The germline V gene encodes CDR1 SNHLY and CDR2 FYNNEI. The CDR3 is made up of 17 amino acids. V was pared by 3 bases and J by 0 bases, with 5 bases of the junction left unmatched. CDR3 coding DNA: TGTGCCAGCAGTGAGTTAGCTAGCGGGGGGAGCACAGATACGCAGTATTTT. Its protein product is CASSELASGGSTDTQYF.

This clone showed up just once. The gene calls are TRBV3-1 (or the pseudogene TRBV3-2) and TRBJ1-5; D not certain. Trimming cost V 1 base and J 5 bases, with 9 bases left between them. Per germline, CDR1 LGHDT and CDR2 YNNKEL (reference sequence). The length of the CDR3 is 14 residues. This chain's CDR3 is CASSQASQDQPQHF. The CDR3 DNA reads TGTGCCAGCAGCCAAGCGTCCCAGGATCAGCCCCAGCATTTT.

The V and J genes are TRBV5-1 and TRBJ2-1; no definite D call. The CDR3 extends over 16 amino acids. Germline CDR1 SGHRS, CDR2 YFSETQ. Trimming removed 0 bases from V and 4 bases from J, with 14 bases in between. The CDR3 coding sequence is TGCGCCAGCAGCTTGGAACAGCCCCCTCCTTACAATGAGCAGTTCTTC. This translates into CASSLEQPPPYNEQFF.

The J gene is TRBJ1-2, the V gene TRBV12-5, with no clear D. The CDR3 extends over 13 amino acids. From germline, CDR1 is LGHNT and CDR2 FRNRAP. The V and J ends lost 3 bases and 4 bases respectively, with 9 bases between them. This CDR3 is CASGFPIGYGYTF. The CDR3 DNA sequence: TGTGCTAGTGGTTTCCCGATTGGCTATGGCTACACCTTC. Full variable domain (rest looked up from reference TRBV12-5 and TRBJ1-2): DARVTQTPRHKVTEMGQEVTMRCQPILGHNTVFWYRQTMMQGLELLAYFRNRAPLDDSGMPKDRFSAEMPDATLATLKIQPSEPRDSAVYFCASGFPIGYGYTFGSGTRLTVV.

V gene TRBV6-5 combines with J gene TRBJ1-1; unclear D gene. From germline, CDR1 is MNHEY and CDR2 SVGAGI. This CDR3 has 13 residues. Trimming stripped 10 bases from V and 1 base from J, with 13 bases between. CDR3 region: CAINWQRNTEAFF. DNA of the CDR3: TGTGCCATCAACTGGCAAAGGAACACTGAAGCTTTCTTT.

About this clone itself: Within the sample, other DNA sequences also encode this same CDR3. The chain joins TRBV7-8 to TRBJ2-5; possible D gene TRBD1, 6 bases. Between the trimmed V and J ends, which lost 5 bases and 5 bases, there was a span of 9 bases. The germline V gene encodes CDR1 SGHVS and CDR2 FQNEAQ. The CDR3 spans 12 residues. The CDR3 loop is CASSPRGETQYF. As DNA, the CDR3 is TGTGCCAGCAGCCCCAGGGGTGAGACCCAGTACTTC.

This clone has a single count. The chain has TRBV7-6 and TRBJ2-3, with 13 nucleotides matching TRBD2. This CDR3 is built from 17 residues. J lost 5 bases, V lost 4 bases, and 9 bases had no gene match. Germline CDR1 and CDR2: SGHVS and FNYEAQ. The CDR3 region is CASSSSGLAGDIDTQYF. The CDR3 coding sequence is TGTGCCAGCAGCTCAAGCGGACTAGCGGGGGACATAGATACGCAGTATTTT.

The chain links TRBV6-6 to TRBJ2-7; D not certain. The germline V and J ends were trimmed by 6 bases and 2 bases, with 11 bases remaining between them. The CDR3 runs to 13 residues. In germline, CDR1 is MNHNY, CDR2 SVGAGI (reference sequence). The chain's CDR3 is CASSRTDTYEQYF. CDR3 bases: TGTGCCAGCAGCCGGACCGACACCTACGAGCAGTACTTC.

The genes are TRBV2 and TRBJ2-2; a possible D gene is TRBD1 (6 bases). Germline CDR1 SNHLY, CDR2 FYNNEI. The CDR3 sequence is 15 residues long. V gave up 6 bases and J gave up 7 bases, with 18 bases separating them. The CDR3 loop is CASRQQGSVGGELFF. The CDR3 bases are TGTGCCAGCAGGCAACAGGGCAGTGTGGGCGGGGAGCTGTTTTTT.

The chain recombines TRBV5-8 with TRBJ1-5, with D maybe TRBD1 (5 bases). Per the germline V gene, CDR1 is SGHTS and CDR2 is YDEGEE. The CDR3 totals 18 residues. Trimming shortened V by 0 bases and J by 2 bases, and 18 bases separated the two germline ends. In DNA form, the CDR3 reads TGTGCCAGCAGCTTGGCTTGGGGTTCCGGAGGGGGCAATCAGCCCCAGCATTTT. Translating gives CASSLAWGSGGGNQPQHF.

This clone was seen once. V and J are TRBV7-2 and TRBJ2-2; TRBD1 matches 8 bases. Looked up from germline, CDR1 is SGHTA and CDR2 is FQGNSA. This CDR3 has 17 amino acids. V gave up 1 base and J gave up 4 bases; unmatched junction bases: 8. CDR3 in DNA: TGTGCCAGCAGCTTAGGTAGCAGGGGGCGCCGCACCGGGGAGCTGTTTTTT. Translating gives CASSLGSRGRRTGELFF. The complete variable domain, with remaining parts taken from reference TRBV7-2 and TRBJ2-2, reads GAGVSQSPSNKVTEKGKDVELRCDPISGHTALYWYRQSLGQGLEFLIYFQGNSAPDKSGLPSDRFSAERTGGSVSTLTIQRTQQEDSAVYLCASSLGSRGRRTGELFFGEGSRLTVL.

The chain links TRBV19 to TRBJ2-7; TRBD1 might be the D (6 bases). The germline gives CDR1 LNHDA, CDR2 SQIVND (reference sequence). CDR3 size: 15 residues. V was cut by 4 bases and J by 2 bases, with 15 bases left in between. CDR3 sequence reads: CASSTSRQATYEQYF. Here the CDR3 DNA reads TGTGCCAGTAGTACCTCCAGACAGGCTACCTACGAGCAGTACTTC.

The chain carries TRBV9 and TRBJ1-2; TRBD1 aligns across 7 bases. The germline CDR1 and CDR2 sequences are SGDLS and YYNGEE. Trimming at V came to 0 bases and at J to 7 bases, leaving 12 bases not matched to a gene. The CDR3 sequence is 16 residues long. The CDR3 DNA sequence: TGTGCCAGCAGCGTAGAGAAAGGGGGCCGGTTGGGTGGCTACACCTTC. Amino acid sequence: CASSVEKGGRLGGYTF.

This CDR3 reads CASSFTTRGLNTEAFF. The CDR3, as DNA: TGTGCCAGCAGCTTCACGACACGCGGATTGAACACTGAAGCTTTCTTT. The chain carries TRBV5-6 and TRBJ1-1; D call uncertain. With 2 bases removed from V and 0 bases from J, the gap between germline ends came to 14 bases. This CDR3 region has 16 residues. The germline V gene has CDR1 SGHDT and CDR2 YYEEEE.

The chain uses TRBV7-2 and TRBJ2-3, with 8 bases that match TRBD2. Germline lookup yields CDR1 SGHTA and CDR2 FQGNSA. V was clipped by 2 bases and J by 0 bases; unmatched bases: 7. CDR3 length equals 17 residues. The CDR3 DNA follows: TGTGCCAGCAGCTTATTGGTAGCGGGGACTAGCACAGATACGCAGTATTTT. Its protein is CASSLLVAGTSTDTQYF.

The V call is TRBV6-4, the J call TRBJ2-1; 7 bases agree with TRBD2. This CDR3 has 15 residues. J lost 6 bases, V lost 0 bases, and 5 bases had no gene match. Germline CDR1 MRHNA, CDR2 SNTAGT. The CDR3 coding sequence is TGTGCCAGCAGTGACTCTCTCGGCGGGAGCAATGAGCAGTTCTTC. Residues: CASSDSLGGSNEQFF.

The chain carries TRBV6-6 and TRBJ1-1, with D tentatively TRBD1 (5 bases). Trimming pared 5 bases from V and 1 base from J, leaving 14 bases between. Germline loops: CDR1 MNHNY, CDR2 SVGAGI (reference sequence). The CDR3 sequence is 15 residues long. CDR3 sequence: CASSPSGRTNTEAFF. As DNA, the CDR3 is TGTGCCAGCAGTCCCTCAGGGCGCACGAACACTGAAGCTTTCTTT.

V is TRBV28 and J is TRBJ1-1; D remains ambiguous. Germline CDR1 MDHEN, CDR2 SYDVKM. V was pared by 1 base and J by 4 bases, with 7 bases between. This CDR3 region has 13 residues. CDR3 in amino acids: CASSLSGFTEAFF. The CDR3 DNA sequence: TGTGCCAGCAGTTTATCGGGTTTCACTGAAGCTTTCTTT.